The rows below give T cell receptor beta chains drawn from one sample of a study of neurological immune-mediated disorders. One entry per CDR3 protein, called by TCRdb with MiXCR from the 5' RACE reads. The top ten hold 15% to 17% of the sample, which has 72,000 or so distinct CDR3 sequences, 17% seen once. Sequenced input: PBMCs. The receptors were gathered from a woman aged 40-49 years in good health. CDR3s include the opening cysteine and the closing phenylalanine or tryptophan. Fields, in order: V gene, clone size, CDR3 length, D gene, J gene, CDR3 DNA, CDR3 protein. The D gene is left open where the match is weak. Clone size appears in some rows only: once, few, many, or a class for an expanded clone.

TRBV7-2,many,15,TRBD1,TRBJ2-7,TGTGCCAGCAGCCAATGGGTGGGGACAGTAGACGAGCAGTACTTC,CASSQWVGTVDEQYF
TRBV12-3/TRBV12-4,many,12,.,TRBJ1-6,TGTGCCAGCAGCCCCAGGAGGTCACCCCTCCACTTT,CASSPRRSPLHF
TRBV20-1,many,14,TRBD1,TRBJ2-3,TGCAGTGCTAGTACAGGGGGTCCCACAGATACGCAGTATTTT,CSASTGGPTDTQYF
TRBV21-1,.,14,.,TRBJ2-1,TGTGCCAGCCCGCGACTAGCGGGGGGGCCCGAGCAGTTCTTC,CASPRLAGGPEQFF
TRBV6-5,.,17,TRBD2,TRBJ2-1,TGTGCCAGCAGTCGCCGAGGGGCTAGCGGGAGAAAGGATGAGCAGTTCTTC,CASSRRGASGRKDEQFF
TRBV7-2,many,14,.,TRBJ2-5,TGTGCCAGCAACCCCTATAGGGGCCAAGAGACCCAGTACTTC,CASNPYRGQETQYF
TRBV7-2,many,14,.,TRBJ1-2,TGTGCCAGCAGCCAGACCAATCGAGACTATGGCTACACCTTC,CASSQTNRDYGYTF
TRBV6-5,.,13,.,TRBJ2-3,TGTGCCAGCAGACTGGACAGCACAGATACGCAGTATTTT,CASRLDSTDTQYF
TRBV27,many,13,.,TRBJ1-3,TGTGCCAGCAGTTTCGGGGTTGGAAACACCATATATTTT,CASSFGVGNTIYF
TRBV28,.,15,.,TRBJ2-1,TGTGCCAAAAGTTCCCGTGGTGTGCGGGGAAATGAGCAGTTCTTC,CAKSSRGVRGNEQFF
TRBV11-2,many,13,.,TRBJ1-3,TGTGCCAGCAGCTTTTTGTGGGGAAACACCATATATTTT,CASSFLWGNTIYF
TRBV20-1,many,12,.,TRBJ2-3,TGCAGTTCTCTAGTGGGAAGGGATACGCAGTATTTT,CSSLVGRDTQYF
TRBV2,.,15,.,TRBJ1-5,TGTGCCAGCAAAGGGGAGTCATCTAGCAATCAGCCCCAGCATTTT,CASKGESSSNQPQHF
TRBV5-6,many,15,TRBD2,TRBJ2-3,TGTGCCAGCAGCTTGGAACTAGCGGGGGGAGATACGCAGTATTTT,CASSLELAGGDTQYF
TRBV24-1,.,17,TRBD1,TRBJ1-3,TGTGCCACCAGTGAGTACCGGGACAGGGTAGGTGGAAACACCATATATTTT,CATSEYRDRVGGNTIYF
TRBV6-2/TRBV6-3,many,17,.,TRBJ2-1,TGTGCCAGAGGGTGGAGCTTTTTCCGACTAGCCTACAATGAGCAGTTCTTC,CARGWSFFRLAYNEQFF